This T cell receptor beta chain was profiled in a study of T cells in Graves' hyperthyroidism and ophthalmopathy. From RNA transcripts, TCR beta CDR3 regions were amplified. Researchers ran a first-round RT-PCR on the TCR CDR3 using the HTBI primer set. TCRdb independently ran MiXCR on the multiplex PCR reads; one entry per CDR3 protein. The sample shows 500,000 to 750,000 distinct CDR3 sequences, over 12% of them seen only once. This clonotype was counted only a few times. This sequence was found in a young woman with Graves' ophthalmopathy. Sequencing was performed on blood.

The CDR3 sequence: CASSLRTGVAETQYF. CDR3 DNA: TGTGCCAGCAGCCTTCGGACAGGGGTTGCGGAGACCCAGTACTTC. The V and J genes are TRBV3-1 and TRBJ2-5, with 9 bases matching TRBD1. This CDR3 spans 15 amino acids. J gave up 5 bases and V 4 bases, and 8 bases lay outside the gene matches. CDR1 and CDR2 (germline): LGHDT, YNNKEL (reference sequence).